This T cell receptor (beta chain) was found in a study of T cell responses to AZD1222 COVID-19 vaccine (dated by TCRdb to about 2021). Regarding the complete study: TCR sequencing covered more than 230 trial participants: 207 given two doses of AZD1222 and approximately 26 given two doses of MenACWY control vaccine. Trial participants were enrolled by age into 18-55, 56-69 and 70-plus year subgroups, with about 150, 28 and 57 TCR-sequenced participants respectively. Study-wide findings and limitations: Epitopes outside the regions mutated in the B.1.351 and B.1.1.7 variants were reportedly recognized by nearly half of the unique spike-specific TCRs. Participants were mostly white British and included more females than males, and it was suggested by the authors that clonal diversity may have been underestimated. Conclusions about previously exposed vaccinees are limited because only 5 or 6 AZD1222 recipients were SARS-CoV-2 seropositive at baseline. Spike-specific TCR breadth and depth rose significantly after two AZD1222 doses compared with day 0 and with MenACWY recipients. Because no samples from the day 14 peak response were available, repertoires could be characterized only after the peak T cell response. The whole spike protein was spanned by vaccine-associated CD4 TCRs, and dominant responses were seen in regions 160-218 and 743-854. The 56-69-year group was small, and its depth increase did not reach significance, likely because of low power.

This clone was seen only once. Its antigen has not been determined. One base away there is no much larger clone; base qualities are not given. The CDR3 regions of human TCRbeta chains were analyzed by immunosequencing. As for the authors' bioinformatics: Repertoire TCRs were matched against a reference library of SARS-CoV-2-specific TCRs generated with the MIRA antigen-specificity platform. Breadth was defined as the fraction of unique TCRs that were SARS-CoV-2-associated, and depth was defined as the fraction of total T cells that were SARS-CoV-2-associated. Using the MIRA data, every spike-specific TCR was mapped to the spike region that the TCR reacted to and assigned to either a CD4 or a CD8 class. Log10-transformed breadth and depth values were compared by one-way ANOVA with Sidak's multiple comparisons tests. TCRdb limited this immuneACCESS table to in-frame rearrangements with V and J called. A share of clones is missing; checked studies link under half to unresolved V genes, and the rest is unexplained. Clonal size and the V and J genes are those of that table, whereas D and trimming came from the DNA. For this sample the table gives about 100,000 clones, of which roughly nine tenths were detected only once. Just over 8% of the sample goes to the ten largest clones.

Sample time point, as interpreted from the label and publication: about 28 days (+/-7) after the second vaccine dose. AZD1222 recipients with second doses at about 4 weeks or about 12 weeks were pooled, because spike-specific TCR depth and breadth did not differ between schedules. Vaccinee samples were obtained from the UK trials COV001 and COV002, which included a single-blind randomized controlled phase 2/3 trial of AZD1222 (ChAdOx1 nCoV-19) in healthy adults. For TCRbeta chain sequencing, PBMC samples were collected from trial participants at day 0 and at day 28 after the second dose. Trimming removed 3 bases from V and 8 bases from J, leaving 14 bases between the germline ends. The CDR3 measures 14 amino acids from cysteine to phenylalanine. The read is trimmed to its CDR3 DNA, 42 bases read in frame from base 1. The germline V gene sets CDR1 to MDHEN and CDR2 to SYDVKM.

This specimen was peripheral blood, taken 28 days after the second AZD1222 dose. This TCR came from an adult who received the AZD1222 COVID-19 vaccine. The chain is encoded by TRBV28 joined to TRBJ2-1; tentative D gene TRBD2, with 5 bases matching. The CDR3 corresponds to CASSFITRRDEQFF. The sequenced DNA: TGTGCCAGCAGTTTTATAACGAGGCGGGATGAGCAGTTCTTC.